Presented here are 10 T cell receptor beta chains from one specimen sequenced in a study of OX40 agonist ivuxolimab in advanced cancers. Repertoires were generated with immunoSEQ multiplex PCR, while TCRdb's copy carries only in-frame clones and drops some. This table holds 50,000 to 60,000 clones, around 85% found once. The sequencing used CD4+ or CD8+ T cells sorted from blood, collected in a trial of the OX40 agonist ivuxolimab. The receptors here all came from an adult with an advanced solid tumor such as melanoma, head and neck, liver or kidney cancer.

The CDR3 loop reads CASSLEGVRTDTQYF. In nucleotides, the CDR3 is TGCGCCAGCAGCTTGGAAGGGGTGAGGACAGATACGCAGTATTTT. The chain combines TRBV4-1 with TRBJ2-3; D may be TRBD1 (5 bases). CDR1 is MGHRA and CDR2 is YSYEKL in the germline V gene. The CDR3 is 15 residues long. Deletions cut 5 bases from V and 3 bases from J, with 15 bases between.

The CDR3 loop is CASSSGAADTQYF. CDR3 nucleotide sequence: TGTGCCAGCAGCTCGGGGGCAGCAGATACGCAGTATTTT. The rearrangement joins TRBV11-3 to TRBJ2-3; TRBD1 or TRBD2 may be the D gene (6 bases each). Looked up from germline, CDR1 is SGHNT and CDR2 is YENEEA. With 4 bases removed from V and 4 bases from J, the gap between germline ends came to 9 bases. The CDR3 runs 13 residues. The full variable domain, rest sourced from reference TRBV11-3 and TRBJ2-3, is EAGVVQSPRYKIIEKKQPVAFWCNPISGHNTLYWYLQNLGQGPELLIRYENEEAVDDSQLPKDRFSAERLKGVDSTLKIQPAELGDSAVYLCASSSGAADTQYFGPGTRLTVL.

This clone was recorded only once. The rearrangement links TRBV18 to TRBJ2-1; D is unresolved. Germline values: CDR1 KGHSH, CDR2 LQKENI. Trimming took off 4 bases at V and 0 bases at J, with 10 bases between the two ends. The CDR3 is made up of 15 amino acids. CDR3 sequence reads: CASSLTQSSYNEQFF. In DNA, the CDR3 is TGTGCCAGCTCACTAACACAGAGCTCCTACAATGAGCAGTTCTTC.

This clone was counted only a few times. V is TRBV7-2 and J is TRBJ1-4; TRBD1 agrees at 9 bases. This CDR3 contains 14 residues. V shed 5 bases and J 8 bases; nucleotides not matched to a gene: 6. Germline CDR1 is SGHTA and CDR2 is FQGNSA. In nucleotides, the CDR3 is TGTGCCAGCAGCCCTACAGGGGGCCGGGAAAAACTGTTTTTT. This encodes CASSPTGGREKLFF.

A note on this clone: Other DNA sequences in the same sample also yield this CDR3. The V gene is TRBV5-1, the J gene TRBJ2-7, with D perhaps matching TRBD2 (7 bases). The CDR3 is 15 amino acids. Trimming cost V 2 bases and J 4 bases, with 16 bases left between them. Germline V gives CDR1 SGHRS, CDR2 YFSETQ. The CDR3 DNA follows: TGCGCCAGCAGCTTAGGCGGGGGCCGCGCATACGAGCAGTACTTC. Residues: CASSLGGGRAYEQYF.

Here the CDR3 DNA reads TGTGCCAGCCGGGACAGCTTTAGCAATCAGCCCCAGCATTTT. As protein: CASRDSFSNQPQHF. The chain links TRBV27 to TRBJ1-5; 7 nucleotides agree with TRBD1. CDR1 and CDR2 (germline): MNHEY, SMNVEV (reference sequence). J was trimmed by 0 bases and V by 8 bases; bases with no gene match: 4. CDR3 size: 14 residues.

This chain links TRBV2 with TRBJ2-5; 7 nucleotides line up with TRBD1. There are 14 residues in the CDR3. Germline CDR1 SNHLY, CDR2 FYNNEI. Germline trimming cut 6 bases from V and 5 bases from J; bases unmatched to any gene: 9. CDR3: CASRRRTGRETQYF. As DNA, the CDR3 is TGTGCCAGCAGACGAAGGACAGGACGGGAGACCCAGTACTTC.

The chain combines TRBV5-1 with TRBJ2-2, with TRBD2 matching over 9 bases. CDR3 length: 21 amino acids. Trimming removed 1 base from V and 0 bases from J; junction bases left unmatched: 16. CDR1 SGHRS and CDR2 YFSETQ come from the germline V gene. CDR3 coding DNA: TGCGCCAGCAGCTTGTTAGCGGGTAGCGGGGGAACTAAAGCGAACACCGGGGAGCTGTTTTTT. Translating gives CASSLLAGSGGTKANTGELFF.

This chain connects TRBV30 to TRBJ2-7; the D is unclear. The germline V gene encodes CDR1 GTSNPN and CDR2 SVGIG (reference sequence). This CDR3 has 15 amino acids. Trimming cost V 1 base and J 1 base, with 14 bases left between them. For the CDR3, the DNA is TGTGCCTGGAGTGGTAGGCAGGAACTATCCTACGAGCAGTACTTC. It yields the protein CAWSGRQELSYEQYF.

In its sample, this clone was seen a few times. The chain employs TRBV6-4 and TRBJ1-2; possibly TRBD1 for D (5 bases). Trimming cost V 4 bases and J 5 bases, with 14 bases left between them. In germline, CDR1 is MRHNA, CDR2 SNTAGT. This CDR3 has 14 amino acids. The CDR3 loop reads CASSGGGPEYGYTF. The CDR3 nucleotides are TGTGCCAGCAGTGGGGGGGGACCGGAGTATGGCTACACCTTC.